The 5 T cell receptor beta chains below were found in one sample sequenced in a study of T-cell memory formation after mild COVID-19. TCRdb ran MiXCR on the 5' RACE reads and lists one entry per CDR3 protein. The sample records under 600,000 distinct CDR3 sequences, roughly 20% being singletons. Material: PBMCs or a T cell subset sorted from them (not recorded which). These receptors originate from an adult woman who had mild COVID-19 (a few samples of this study predate the infection). Cell type and time point are not known.

The chain links TRBV20-1 to TRBJ1-1, with TRBD1 matching 9 bases. This CDR3 comprises 15 residues. With 5 bases clipped from V and 0 bases from J, the junction kept 7 bases outside the gene matches. The germline V gene encodes CDR1 DFQATT and CDR2 SNEGSKA (reference sequence). CDR3 residues: CSAPGGTGMNTEAFF. The CDR3 DNA reads as TGCAGTGCTCCGGGGGGGACAGGGATGAACACTGAAGCTTTCTTT.

This clonotype was observed a handful of times. V is TRBV11-2 and J is TRBJ2-1, with 10 bases matching TRBD2. The CDR3 length is 15 residues. Germline CDR1 reads SGHAT; CDR2 reads FQNNGV. Losses at the gene ends were 5 bases for V and 4 bases for J; bases not matched to a gene: 5. This CDR3 is CASSDRLAGYNEQFF. Here the CDR3 DNA reads TGTGCCAGCAGCGACAGACTAGCGGGTTACAATGAGCAGTTCTTC.

The chain is built from TRBV7-9 and TRBJ2-3; D is possibly TRBD1 (5 bases). Trimming cost V 5 bases and J 5 bases, with 20 bases left between them. Germline CDR1 SEHNR, CDR2 FQNEAQ (reference sequence). This CDR3 is built from 16 residues. CDR3 bases: TGTGCCAGCAGCCCTGTCAGACAGCCCCGAGGAGATACGCAGTATTTT. This encodes CASSPVRQPRGDTQYF.

The chain is built from TRBV12-3 or TRBV12-4 and TRBJ2-7; the match to TRBD1 covers 9 bases. Trimming cost V 5 bases and J 5 bases; bases outside gene matches: 7. The CDR3 loop spans 14 amino acids. The CDR3: CASSVWGQGNEQYF. CDR3 DNA: TGTGCCAGCAGTGTCTGGGGACAGGGTAACGAGCAGTACTTC.

This clonotype was counted a single time. The chain combines TRBV7-8 with TRBJ1-2; 8 positions match TRBD1. Per the germline V gene, CDR1 is SGHVS and CDR2 is FQNEAQ. This CDR3 is built from 17 residues. V lost 3 bases and J lost 0; bases outside the gene matches: 9. CDR3 bases: TGTGCCAGCAGCTTGCTGACAGGGGCCGGTACTAACTATGGCTACACCTTC. It codes for CASSLLTGAGTNYGYTF.